The rows below give T cell receptor beta chains drawn from one sample of a study of human T cells and chemical hapten exposure. TCRdb fed the RACE reads into MiXCR, producing one record per CDR3 protein. The sample contains some 350,000 distinct CDR3 sequences, about 7% of which appear only once. Specimen: whole blood, collected in connection with sensitization to the hapten diphenylcyclopropenone (DPC). These receptors all stem from a woman between 18 and 29 years old with alopecia areata. Some clones in this sample may be carry-over from other donors' samples. Each CDR3 is given with its conserved first and last residue. The D gene is left open where the match is weak. Clone size is stated in some rows and not others, as once, few, many or a class when expanded.

J | size | V | D | CDR3 | DNA
TRBJ2-5 | many | TRBV6-2/TRBV6-3 | NA | CASSPGYQETQYF | TGTGCCAGCAGTCCGGGATACCAGGAGACCCAGTACTTC
TRBJ1-1 | many | TRBV6-5 | TRBD1 | CASSYGQGNTEAFF | TGTGCCAGCAGCTACGGACAGGGGAACACTGAAGCTTTCTTT
TRBJ2-7 | few | TRBV7-2 | TRBD1 | CASSPDRGLIYEQYF | TGTGCCAGCAGCCCCGACAGGGGGCTTATCTACGAGCAGTACTTC
TRBJ2-2 | NA | TRBV7-3 | NA | CASSYTGFTGELFF | TGTGCCAGCAGTTATACAGGGTTTACCGGGGAGCTGTTTTTT
TRBJ2-3 | NA | TRBV7-8 | TRBD2 | CASSLEVLAGDTSTDTQYF | TGTGCCAGCAGCTTAGAAGTTCTAGCGGGAGATACTAGCACAGATACGCAGTATTTT
TRBJ2-3 | many | TRBV7-2 | TRBD1 | CASSRVGQGADTQYF | TGTGCCAGCAGCCGGGTGGGGCAGGGGGCAGATACGCAGTATTTT
TRBJ1-1 | NA | TRBV10-3 | TRBD1 | CAISETKGTGGTEAFF | TGTGCCATCAGTGAGACGAAAGGGACAGGGGGCACTGAAGCTTTCTTT
TRBJ2-2 | few | TRBV3-1 | TRBD2 | CASSQDLASGGTGELFF | TGTGCCAGCAGCCAAGATCTGGCTAGCGGGGGGACCGGGGAGCTGTTTTTT
TRBJ2-5 | many | TRBV27 | NA | CASRRGQIQETQYF | TGTGCCAGCAGGCGGGGGCAAATACAAGAGACCCAGTACTTC
TRBJ1-2 | few | TRBV2 | TRBD1 | CASSEAGGADYTF | TGTGCCAGCAGTGAAGCAGGGGGCGCCGACTACACCTTC
TRBJ1-2 | NA | TRBV29-1 | TRBD1 | CSVEGDSPNYGYTF | TGCAGCGTTGAGGGGGACAGCCCTAACTATGGCTACACCTTC
TRBJ2-5 | many | TRBV4-1 | NA | CASSSVGAQRGETQYF | TGCGCCAGCAGCTCAGTGGGGGCCCAGCGCGGAGAGACCCAGTACTTC
TRBJ2-2 | NA | TRBV28 | NA | CACEGTGELFF | TGTGCCTGCGAGGGTACCGGGGAGCTGTTTTTT
TRBJ2-5 | many | TRBV6-5 | NA | CASSYQNQETQYF | TGTGCCAGCAGTTATCAAAACCAAGAGACCCAGTACTTC
TRBJ2-1 | few | TRBV18 | NA | CASSSTGVGEQFF | TGTGCCAGCTCAAGCACGGGGGTTGGTGAGCAGTTCTTC
TRBJ1-1 | few | TRBV7-2 | NA | CASSSYSAATEAFF | TGTGCCAGCAGCTCCTACTCTGCGGCCACTGAAGCTTTCTTT
TRBJ1-5 | few | TRBV20-1 | NA | CSARLNLGNQPQHF | TGCAGTGCTAGACTAAACCTGGGGAATCAGCCCCAGCATTTT
TRBJ2-3 | many | TRBV6-1 | TRBD2 | CASSPVRLAGGSGDTQYF | TGTGCCAGCAGTCCCGTTCGACTAGCGGGGGGGTCTGGAGATACGCAGTATTTT
TRBJ2-1 | once | TRBV7-2 | TRBD1 | CASSFRGQGYNVQFF | TGTGCCAGCAGCTTCAGGGGGCAGGGCTACAATGTGCAGTTCTTC
TRBJ2-1 | few | TRBV29-1 | NA | CSVEGQFAYNEQFF | TGCAGCGTTGAAGGACAGTTTGCGTACAATGAGCAGTTCTTC
TRBJ1-5 | NA | TRBV6-2/TRBV6-3 | NA | CASSSAFPGPGAPQHF | TGTGCCAGCAGTTCCGCCTTTCCGGGACCGGGTGCACCCCAGCATTTT
TRBJ1-1 | NA | TRBV6-1 | NA | CASKAHLNTEAFF | TGTGCCAGCAAAGCACATTTGAACACTGAAGCTTTCTTT
TRBJ1-6 | few | TRBV12-3/TRBV12-4 | NA | CASSLGINSPLHF | TGTGCCAGCAGTTTGGGGATCAATTCACCCCTCCACTTT
TRBJ2-5 | many | TRBV29-1 | NA | CSVEEGGWTQYF | TGCAGCGTTGAAGAGGGGGGATGGACCCAGTACTTC
TRBJ1-1 | NA | TRBV2 | NA | CASSEGRADTEAFF | TGTGCCAGCAGTGAAGGCCGCGCCGACACTGAAGCTTTCTTT
TRBJ1-3 | few | TRBV4-2 | NA | CASSPSGGSGNTIYF | TGTGCCAGCAGCCCCAGCGGGGGCTCTGGAAACACCATATATTTT
TRBJ1-1 | many | TRBV7-9 | TRBD1 | CAGGQGEFNTEAFF | TGTGCCGGCGGACAGGGGGAGTTCAACACTGAAGCTTTCTTT
TRBJ1-6 | NA | TRBV20-1 | NA | CSARLTANNSPLHF | TGCAGTGCTAGACTAACAGCCAATAATTCACCCCTCCACTTT
TRBJ2-1 | few | TRBV27 | TRBD2 | CASSLLAGAEYNEQFF | TGTGCCAGCAGTTTGTTAGCGGGGGCCGAATACAATGAGCAGTTCTTC
TRBJ2-7 | few | TRBV5-4 | NA | CASSPSRTGLSRYEQYF | TGTGCCAGCAGTCCTAGCCGTACAGGGTTGTCTCGCTACGAGCAGTACTTC
TRBJ2-2 | NA | TRBV20-1 | NA | CSATDRLRIAGELFF | TGCAGTGCTACGGACCGTCTGAGGATAGCCGGGGAGCTGTTTTTT
TRBJ2-5 | few | TRBV4-1 | NA | CASSHTTRMLETQYF | TGCGCCAGCAGCCACACGACTAGGATGTTAGAGACCCAGTACTTC
TRBJ1-1 | few | TRBV4-2 | NA | CASSHVPIGGRPEAFF | TGTGCCAGCAGCCACGTCCCCATCGGGGGGAGACCTGAAGCTTTCTTT
TRBJ1-2 | few | TRBV4-1 | NA | CASSQGSGHGYTF | TGCGCCAGCAGCCAAGGGTCAGGGCATGGCTACACCTTC
TRBJ2-3 | NA | TRBV28 | TRBD1 | CASSRTTGGSTDTQYF | TGTGCCAGCAGTCGGACCACAGGGGGTAGCACAGATACGCAGTATTTT
TRBJ1-1 | NA | TRBV20-1 | TRBD1 | CSARDIGGDRAFF | TGCAGTGCTAGAGATATAGGGGGGGACAGAGCTTTCTTT
TRBJ2-3 | many | TRBV7-2 | NA | CASSFTGPDTQYF | TGTGCCAGCAGCTTCACAGGGCCAGATACGCAGTATTTT
TRBJ2-7 | few | TRBV20-1 | NA | CSAEGTDTYEQYF | TGCAGTGCTGAGGGAACGGATACCTACGAGCAGTACTTC
TRBJ1-1 | many | TRBV29-1 | TRBD1 | CSVTGQGNTEAFF | TGCAGCGTTACGGGACAGGGGAACACTGAAGCTTTCTTT
TRBJ1-5 | few | TRBV5-5 | NA | CASSLTEYQPQHF | TGTGCCAGCAGCCTGACAGAGTATCAGCCCCAGCATTTT
TRBJ2-7 | few | TRBV6-1 | TRBD1 | CASSSYDRAYEQYF | TGTGCCAGCAGTTCTTATGACAGGGCCTACGAGCAGTACTTC
TRBJ2-2 | few | TRBV15 | NA | CATKTWYTGELFF | TGTGCCACCAAGACCTGGTACACCGGGGAGCTGTTTTTT